This entry lists 6 T cell receptor beta chains sequenced from one sample in a study of OX40 agonist ivuxolimab in advanced cancers. The repertoire was sequenced with immunoSEQ multiplex PCR; TCRdb's copy has only in-frame clones and lacks some. Found here are about 29,000 clones, around 87% of them singletons; the top ten hold 15% to 25%. The material was CD4+ or CD8+ T cells sorted from blood, obtained in a trial of the OX40 agonist ivuxolimab. These receptors were collected from an adult with an advanced solid tumor such as melanoma, head and neck, liver or kidney cancer.

The chain joins TRBV27 to TRBJ2-7; unclear D gene. The germline CDR1 and CDR2 sequences are MNHEY and SMNVEV (reference sequence). V was pared by 4 bases and J by 10 bases, with 14 bases between. The length of the CDR3 is 12 residues. The CDR3 bases are TGTGCCAGCAGTTCCAACGGCGGAATTCAGTACTTC. Residues: CASSSNGGIQYF.

The sample holds one count of this clone. The gene calls are TRBV15 and TRBJ1-4; D is unresolved. CDR3 size: 13 residues. V gave up 8 bases and J gave up 0 bases, with 7 bases separating them. Looked up from germline, CDR1 is LNHNV and CDR2 is YYDKDF (reference sequence). CDR3 sequence reads: CATSAATNEKLFF. The CDR3 nucleotides read TGTGCCACCTCAGCCGCAACTAATGAAAAACTGTTTTTT.

The count of this clone is one. The rearrangement links TRBV6-1 to TRBJ1-5; D gene unclear. V dropped 1 base and J dropped 0 bases, with 13 bases sitting between them. This CDR3 contains 17 residues. In germline, CDR1 is MNHNS, CDR2 SASEGT. CDR3 sequence reads: CASSEGRGSNSNQPQHF. CDR3 in DNA: TGTGCCAGCAGTGAAGGTAGAGGATCGAATAGCAATCAGCCCCAGCATTTT.

The rearrangement uses TRBV27 and TRBJ2-7; 8 positions match TRBD1. CDR1 MNHEY and CDR2 SMNVEV come from the germline V gene (reference sequence). J lost 4 bases, V lost 10 bases, and 9 bases had no gene match. The CDR3 contains 13 residues. The CDR3 sequence: CATGQGSGYEQYF. CDR3 nucleotides: TGTGCCACCGGACAGGGCAGTGGGTACGAGCAGTACTTC.

The genes are TRBV11-2 and TRBJ2-3; TRBD2 agrees at 11 bases. Germline V lookup: CDR1 SGHAT, CDR2 FQNNGV. The trim removed 4 bases at V and 0 bases at J, leaving 6 bases unmatched. The length of the CDR3 is 17 residues. CDR3 nucleotide sequence: TGTGCCAGCAGCTCGCCACTAGCGGGGGCGAGCACAGATACGCAGTATTTT. Its protein is CASSSPLAGASTDTQYF.

This clone was detected once. This chain connects TRBV5-5 to TRBJ1-5; TRBD1 is a possible D gene (6 bases). The V gene lost 0 bases and the J gene lost 3 bases, with 10 bases spanning the gap. The CDR3 is 15 residues long. The germline V gene has CDR1 SGHKS and CDR2 YYEKEE (reference sequence). CDR3 in amino acids: CASSLGGHNNQPQHF. The CDR3 coding sequence is TGTGCCAGCAGCTTGGGGGGACATAACAATCAGCCCCAGCATTTT.